This TCR beta chain was sequenced in a study of blood T cell repertoires in COVID-19. Study in general: Donors in the United States, Italy and Spain gave samples during acute or convalescent COVID-19. From T cells, B-cell-depleted T cells, or PBMCs came the material, which was cDNA or gDNA.

Per the germline V gene, CDR1 is LGHNA and CDR2 is YSLEER. The CDR3 extends over 15 amino acids. Trimming removed 4 bases from V and 8 bases from J, with 19 bases in between. TCRdb's copy holds only in-frame clones and misses some; the assay was immunoSEQ multiplex PCR. The repertoire holds about 220,000 clones, with 84% as singletons. Sequenced material: PBMCs or T cells enriched from blood (not recorded which). The receptor was isolated from a middle-aged woman who had recovered from COVID-19. The V gene is TRBV4-3, the J gene TRBJ2-3, with D tentatively TRBD1 (5 bases). The CDR3 spells CASSPTTIGAGTQYF. CDR3 DNA: TGCGCCAGCAGCCCCACCACGATAGGGGCTGGTACGCAGTATTTT.